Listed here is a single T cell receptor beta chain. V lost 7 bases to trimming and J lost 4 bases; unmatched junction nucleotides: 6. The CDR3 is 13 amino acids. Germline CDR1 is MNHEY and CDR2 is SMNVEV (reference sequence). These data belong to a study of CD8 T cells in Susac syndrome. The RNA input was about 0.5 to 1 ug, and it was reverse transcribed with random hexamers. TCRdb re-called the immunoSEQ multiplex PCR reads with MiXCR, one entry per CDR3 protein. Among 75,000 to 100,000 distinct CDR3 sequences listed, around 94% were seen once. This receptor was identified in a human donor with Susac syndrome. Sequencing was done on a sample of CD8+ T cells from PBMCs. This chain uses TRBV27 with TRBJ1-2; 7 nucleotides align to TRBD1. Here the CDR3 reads CASKGGDIYGYTF. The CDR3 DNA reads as TGTGCCAGCAAAGGGGGCGATATCTATGGCTACACCTTC.